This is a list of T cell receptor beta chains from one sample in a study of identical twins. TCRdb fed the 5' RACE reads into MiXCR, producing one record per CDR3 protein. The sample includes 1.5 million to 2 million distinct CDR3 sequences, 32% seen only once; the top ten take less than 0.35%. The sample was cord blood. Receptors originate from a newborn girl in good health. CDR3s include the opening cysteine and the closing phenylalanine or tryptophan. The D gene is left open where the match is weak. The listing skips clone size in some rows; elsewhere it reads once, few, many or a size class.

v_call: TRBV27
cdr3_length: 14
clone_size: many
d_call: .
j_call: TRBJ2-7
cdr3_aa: CASRLTGLGYEQYF
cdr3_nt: TGTGCCAGCAGATTAACGGGTTTGGGCTACGAGCAGTACTTC

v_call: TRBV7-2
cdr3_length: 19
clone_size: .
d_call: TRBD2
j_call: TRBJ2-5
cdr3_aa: CASSLGWLAGGLYQETQYF
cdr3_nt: TGTGCCAGCAGCTTGGGTTGGCTAGCGGGGGGGCTGTACCAAGAGACCCAGTACTTC

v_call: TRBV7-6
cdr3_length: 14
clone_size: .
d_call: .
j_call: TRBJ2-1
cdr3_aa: CASSLTGYPNEQFF
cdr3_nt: TGTGCCAGCAGCTTAACAGGATATCCCAATGAGCAGTTCTTC

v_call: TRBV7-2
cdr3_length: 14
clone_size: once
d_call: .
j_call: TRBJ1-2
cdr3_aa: CASSFYREIYGYTF
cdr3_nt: TGTGCCAGCAGCTTTTACAGGGAGATCTATGGCTACACCTTC

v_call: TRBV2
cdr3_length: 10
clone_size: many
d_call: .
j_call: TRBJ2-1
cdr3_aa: CASRDNEQFF
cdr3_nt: TGTGCCAGCAGAGACAATGAGCAGTTCTTC

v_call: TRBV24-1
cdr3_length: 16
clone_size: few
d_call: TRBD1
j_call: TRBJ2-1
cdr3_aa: CATSKQGAGSYNEQFF
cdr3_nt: TGTGCCACCAGTAAACAGGGGGCCGGCTCCTACAATGAGCAGTTCTTC

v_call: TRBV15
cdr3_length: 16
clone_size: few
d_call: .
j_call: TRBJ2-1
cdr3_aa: CATSPVLQGYYNEQFF
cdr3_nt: TGTGCCACCAGTCCAGTTTTACAGGGATACTACAATGAGCAGTTCTTC

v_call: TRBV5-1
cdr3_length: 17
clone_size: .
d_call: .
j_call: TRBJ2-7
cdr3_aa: CASSLAGRVKGTYEQYF
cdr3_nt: TGCGCCAGCAGCTTGGCTGGGCGAGTGAAGGGGACCTACGAGCAGTACTTC

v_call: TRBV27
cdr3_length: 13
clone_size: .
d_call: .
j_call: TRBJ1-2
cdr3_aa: CAGSLSGHYGYTF
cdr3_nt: TGTGCCGGCAGTTTATCAGGGCACTATGGCTACACCTTC

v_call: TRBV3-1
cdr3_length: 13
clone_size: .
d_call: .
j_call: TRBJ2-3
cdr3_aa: CASSQASPDTQYF
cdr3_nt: TGTGCCAGCAGCCAGGCATCCCCAGATACGCAGTATTTT

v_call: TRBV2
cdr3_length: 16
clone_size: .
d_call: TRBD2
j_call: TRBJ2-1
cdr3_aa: CASSEWSSGSNNEQFF
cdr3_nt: TGTGCCAGCAGTGAGTGGTCTAGCGGGAGCAACAATGAGCAGTTCTTC

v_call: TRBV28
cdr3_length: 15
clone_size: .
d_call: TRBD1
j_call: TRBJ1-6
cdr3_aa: CASSSADRGNSPLHF
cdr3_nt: TGTGCCAGCAGTTCGGCGGACAGGGGAAATTCACCCCTCCACTTT

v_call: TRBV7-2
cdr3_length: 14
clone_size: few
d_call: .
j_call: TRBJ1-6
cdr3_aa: CASSLGTLSSPLHF
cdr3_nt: TGTGCCAGCAGCTTAGGGACTCTGAGTTCACCCCTCCACTTT

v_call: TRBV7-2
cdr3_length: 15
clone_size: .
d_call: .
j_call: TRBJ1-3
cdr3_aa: CASSYGTLSGNTIYF
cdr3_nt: TGTGCCAGCAGCTACGGGACACTCTCTGGAAACACCATATATTTT

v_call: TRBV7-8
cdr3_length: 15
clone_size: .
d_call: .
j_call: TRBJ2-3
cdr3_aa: CASSLGLAWADTQYF
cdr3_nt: TGTGCCAGCAGCTTAGGGCTAGCGTGGGCAGATACGCAGTATTTT

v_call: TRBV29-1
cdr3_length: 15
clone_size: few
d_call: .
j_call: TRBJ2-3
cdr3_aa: CSVEPGDSSTDTQYF
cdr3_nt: TGCAGCGTTGAACCGGGGGACAGCAGCACAGATACGCAGTATTTT

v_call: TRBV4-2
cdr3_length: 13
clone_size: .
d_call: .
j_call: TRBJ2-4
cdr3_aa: CASSPFGRDIQYF
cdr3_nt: TGTGCCAGCAGCCCCTTCGGTAGGGACATTCAGTACTTC

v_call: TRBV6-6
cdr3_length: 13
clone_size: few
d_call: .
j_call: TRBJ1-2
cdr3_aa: CASSYFQGNGYTF
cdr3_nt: TGTGCCAGCAGTTACTTCCAGGGCAACGGCTACACCTTC

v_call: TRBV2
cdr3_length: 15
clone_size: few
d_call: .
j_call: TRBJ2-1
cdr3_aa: CASSGRGSSYNEQFF
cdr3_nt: TGTGCCAGCAGTGGAAGAGGGAGCTCCTACAATGAGCAGTTCTTC

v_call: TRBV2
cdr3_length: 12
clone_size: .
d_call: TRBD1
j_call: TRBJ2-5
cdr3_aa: CAIGQGHNEQYF
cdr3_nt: TGTGCCATAGGACAGGGCCACAATGAGCAGTACTTC

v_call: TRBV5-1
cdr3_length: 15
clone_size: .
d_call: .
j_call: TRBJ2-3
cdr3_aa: CASTQVGGGTDTQYF
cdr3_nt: TGCGCCAGCACCCAGGTAGGGGGAGGGACAGATACGCAGTATTTT

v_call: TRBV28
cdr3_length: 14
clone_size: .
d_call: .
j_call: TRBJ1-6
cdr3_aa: CASSPTALISPLHF
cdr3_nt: TGTGCCAGCAGTCCAACGGCCCTGATTTCACCCCTCCACTTT

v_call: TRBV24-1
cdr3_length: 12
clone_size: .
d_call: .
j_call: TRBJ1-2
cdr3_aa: CATSDGVFGYTF
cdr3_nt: TGTGCCACCAGTGATGGAGTTTTCGGCTACACCTTC

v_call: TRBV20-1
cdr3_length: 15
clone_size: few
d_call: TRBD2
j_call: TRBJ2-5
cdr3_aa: CSARVGSGGQETQYF
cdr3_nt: TGCAGTGCTAGAGTTGGTAGCGGGGGCCAAGAGACCCAGTACTTC

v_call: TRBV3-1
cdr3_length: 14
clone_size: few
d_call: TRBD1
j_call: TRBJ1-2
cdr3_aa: CASSQGRGKDGYTF
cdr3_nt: TGTGCCAGCAGCCAAGGCAGGGGGAAAGATGGCTACACCTTC

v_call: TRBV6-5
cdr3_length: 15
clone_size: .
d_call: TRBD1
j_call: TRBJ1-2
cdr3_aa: CASSYERQGHYGYTF
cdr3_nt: TGTGCCAGCAGTTACGAGAGACAGGGTCACTATGGCTACACCTTC

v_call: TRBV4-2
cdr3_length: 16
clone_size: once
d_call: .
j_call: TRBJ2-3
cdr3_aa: CASSQAPWPNTDTQYF
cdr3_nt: TGTGCCAGCAGCCAAGCGCCTTGGCCGAACACAGATACGCAGTATTTT

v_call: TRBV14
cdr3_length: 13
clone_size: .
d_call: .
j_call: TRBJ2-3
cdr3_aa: CASSQTRADTQYF
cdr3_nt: TGTGCCAGCAGCCAAACTAGGGCAGATACGCAGTATTTT

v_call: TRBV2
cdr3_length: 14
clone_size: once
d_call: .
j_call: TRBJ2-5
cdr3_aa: CASSETAVQETQYF
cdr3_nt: TGTGCCAGCAGCGAAACAGCGGTCCAAGAGACCCAGTACTTC

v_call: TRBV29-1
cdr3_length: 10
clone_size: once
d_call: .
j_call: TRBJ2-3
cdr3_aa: CSVARGTQYF
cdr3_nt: TGCAGCGTTGCCAGAGGTACGCAGTATTTT

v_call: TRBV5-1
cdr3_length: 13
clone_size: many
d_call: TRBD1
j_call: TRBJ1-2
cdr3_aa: CASSPGQNYGYTF
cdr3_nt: TGTGCCAGCAGCCCGGGACAGAACTATGGCTACACCTTC

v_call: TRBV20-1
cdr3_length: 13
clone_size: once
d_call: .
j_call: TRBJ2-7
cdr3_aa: CSASGEGDNEQYF
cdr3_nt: TGCAGTGCTAGTGGGGAAGGAGACAATGAGCAGTACTTC

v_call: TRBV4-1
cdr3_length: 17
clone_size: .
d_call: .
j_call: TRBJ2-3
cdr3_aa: CASSRGLARVSTDTQYF
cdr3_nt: TGCGCCAGCAGCCGGGGCCTCGCTCGAGTTAGCACAGATACGCAGTATTTT

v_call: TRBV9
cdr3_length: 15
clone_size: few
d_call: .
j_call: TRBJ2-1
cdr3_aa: CASSLLGGTYNEQFF
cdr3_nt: TGTGCCAGCAGCCTATTGGGCGGAACCTACAATGAGCAGTTCTTC

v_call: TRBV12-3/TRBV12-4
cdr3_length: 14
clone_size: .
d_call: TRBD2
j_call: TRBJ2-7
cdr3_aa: CASAKREWYYEQYF
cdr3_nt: TGTGCCAGCGCGAAGCGGGAGTGGTACTACGAGCAGTACTTC

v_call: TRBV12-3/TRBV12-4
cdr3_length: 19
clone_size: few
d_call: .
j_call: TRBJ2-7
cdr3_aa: CASSSPRKGGVPRNYEQYF
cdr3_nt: TGTGCCAGCAGTTCCCCGCGAAAGGGGGGCGTACCCAGAAACTACGAGCAGTACTTC

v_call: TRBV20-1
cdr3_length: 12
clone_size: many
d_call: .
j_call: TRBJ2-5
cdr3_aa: CSADPALETQYF
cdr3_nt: TGCAGTGCCGACCCTGCATTAGAGACCCAGTACTTC

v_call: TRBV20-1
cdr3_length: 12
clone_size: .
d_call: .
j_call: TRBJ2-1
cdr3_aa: CSARDLLNEQFF
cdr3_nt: TGCAGTGCTAGAGACCTGCTTAATGAGCAGTTCTTC

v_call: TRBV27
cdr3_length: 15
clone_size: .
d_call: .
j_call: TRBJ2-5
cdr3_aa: CASSLGVRIYNEQYF
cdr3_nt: TGTGCCAGCAGTTTGGGTGTGCGGATCTACAATGAGCAGTACTTC

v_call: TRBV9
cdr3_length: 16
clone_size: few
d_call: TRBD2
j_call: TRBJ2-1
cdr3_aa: CASSVGVSGAYNEQFF
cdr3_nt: TGTGCCAGCAGCGTAGGTGTAAGCGGGGCGTACAATGAGCAGTTCTTC

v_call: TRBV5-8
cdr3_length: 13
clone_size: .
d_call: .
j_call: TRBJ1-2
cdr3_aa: CASSVKANYGHTF
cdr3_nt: TGTGCCAGCAGCGTTAAGGCCAACTATGGCCACACCTTC

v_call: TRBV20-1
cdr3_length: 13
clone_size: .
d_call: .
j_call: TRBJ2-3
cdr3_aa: CSAGGQNTDTQYF
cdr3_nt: TGCAGTGCTGGGGGGCAAAACACAGATACGCAGTATTTT

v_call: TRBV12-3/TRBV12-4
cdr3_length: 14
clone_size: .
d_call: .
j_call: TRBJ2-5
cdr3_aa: CASSLGRGEETQYF
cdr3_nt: TGTGCCAGCAGTTTAGGCAGGGGGGAAGAGACCCAGTACTTC

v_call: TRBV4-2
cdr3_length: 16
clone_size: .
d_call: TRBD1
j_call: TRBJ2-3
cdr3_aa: CASSQEGTVSTDTQYF
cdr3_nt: TGTGCCAGCAGCCAAGAAGGGACAGTGAGCACAGATACGCAGTATTTT

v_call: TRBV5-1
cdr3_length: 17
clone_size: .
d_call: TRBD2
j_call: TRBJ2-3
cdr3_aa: CASSHLTSGAYTDTQYF
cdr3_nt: TGCGCCAGCAGCCATCTCACTAGCGGGGCCTACACAGATACGCAGTATTTT

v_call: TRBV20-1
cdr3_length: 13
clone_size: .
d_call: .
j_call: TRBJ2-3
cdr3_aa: CSARGLASDTQYF
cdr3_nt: TGCAGTGCTAGAGGGCTAGCCTCAGATACGCAGTATTTT

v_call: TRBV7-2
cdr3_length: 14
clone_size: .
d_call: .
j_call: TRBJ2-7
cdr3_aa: CASSMDSSHYEQYF
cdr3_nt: TGTGCCAGCAGCATGGACTCCAGTCACTACGAGCAGTACTTC

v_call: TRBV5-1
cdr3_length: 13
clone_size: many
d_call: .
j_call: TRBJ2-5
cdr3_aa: CASSLSSLETQYF
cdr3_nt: TGCGCCAGCAGCTTGAGTAGTTTGGAGACCCAGTACTTC

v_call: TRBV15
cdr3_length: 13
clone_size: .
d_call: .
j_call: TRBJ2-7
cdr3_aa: CATSRAEGREQYF
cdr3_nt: TGTGCCACCAGCAGGGCTGAGGGTCGGGAGCAGTACTTC